Listed below are T cell receptor beta chains from one sample, sequenced in a study of vaccination and CD4 T cells after COVID-19. TCRdb itself ran the PCR reads through MiXCR, one entry per CDR3 protein. The table records 8,500 to 14,000 distinct CDR3 sequences, roughly 37% of them present only once. The antigens for these receptors are not known. Sequencing was done on a sample of CD4+ T cells from blood, cultured in vitro. These receptors originate from a human donor who had recovered from COVID-19. Each CDR3 is given with its conserved first and last residue. D genes are given only for firm matches. Not all rows give a size; the values are once, few, many and, for expanded clones, a class.

CDR3 DNA: TGCGCCAGCAGCCAGGGACAGAATAATTCACCCCTCCACTTT; CDR3 protein: CASSQGQNNSPLHF; clone size: few; J gene: TRBJ1-6; V gene: TRBV5-1; D gene: TRBD1
CDR3 DNA: TGTGCCAGCCCGATCGGGGAGAACAATGAAAAACTGTTTTTT; CDR3 protein: CASPIGENNEKLFF; clone size: few; J gene: TRBJ1-4; V gene: TRBV27; D gene: NA
CDR3 DNA: TGTGCCAGCAGCTCTGACAGGAGGTTTGGTACGCAGTATTTT; CDR3 protein: CASSSDRRFGTQYF; clone size: NA; J gene: TRBJ2-3; V gene: TRBV5-4; D gene: NA
CDR3 DNA: TGTGCCAGCAGCTTAAGGCCCCCTGCTGCCGAGGACAGTTATAGCAATCAGCCCCAGCATTTT; CDR3 protein: CASSLRPPAAEDSYSNQPQHF; clone size: NA; J gene: TRBJ1-5; V gene: TRBV7-6; D gene: NA
CDR3 DNA: TGCAGCGTTCAGGGGACAGATGGCTACACCTTC; CDR3 protein: CSVQGTDGYTF; clone size: few; J gene: TRBJ1-2; V gene: TRBV29-1; D gene: TRBD1
CDR3 DNA: TGTGCCAGCACCGCTGGGGCAACCATCTACGAGCAGTACTTC; CDR3 protein: CASTAGATIYEQYF; clone size: NA; J gene: TRBJ2-7; V gene: TRBV28; D gene: NA
CDR3 DNA: TGTGCCAGCAGTCCGCTGACAGGGCCCACTGAAGCTTTCTTT; CDR3 protein: CASSPLTGPTEAFF; clone size: medium-sized; J gene: TRBJ1-1; V gene: TRBV27; D gene: TRBD1
CDR3 DNA: TGCAGTGCTCCACTACCGGCAGATACGCAGTATTTT; CDR3 protein: CSAPLPADTQYF; clone size: few; J gene: TRBJ2-3; V gene: TRBV20-1; D gene: NA
CDR3 DNA: TGTGCCAGCAGTTACGTCCTACTAACGGGACTAGCGGGAGCAGATACGCAGTATTTT; CDR3 protein: CASSYVLLTGLAGADTQYF; clone size: NA; J gene: TRBJ2-3; V gene: TRBV6-2/TRBV6-3; D gene: TRBD2
CDR3 DNA: TGTGCCAGCAGCGCCCGGACCCTCCCCTCTGGGGCCAACGTCCTGACTTTC; CDR3 protein: CASSARTLPSGANVLTF; clone size: NA; J gene: TRBJ2-6; V gene: TRBV7-2; D gene: NA
CDR3 DNA: TGTGCCAGCAGTTCCTCCGGGACGAACACCGGGGAGCTGTTTTTT; CDR3 protein: CASSSSGTNTGELFF; clone size: few; J gene: TRBJ2-2; V gene: TRBV27; D gene: NA
CDR3 DNA: TGTGCCAGCAGCTTAGGGTCTAGGGGCTACGAGCAGTACTTC; CDR3 protein: CASSLGSRGYEQYF; clone size: few; J gene: TRBJ2-7; V gene: TRBV7-4; D gene: NA
CDR3 DNA: TGTGCCATCAGTGAGTCACCGGAGGAAGCTTTCTTT; CDR3 protein: CAISESPEEAFF; clone size: NA; J gene: TRBJ1-1; V gene: TRBV10-3; D gene: NA
CDR3 DNA: TGTGCCAGCAGCTCATACGGGACTACATACGAGCAGTACTTC; CDR3 protein: CASSSYGTTYEQYF; clone size: medium-sized; J gene: TRBJ2-7; V gene: TRBV7-2; D gene: TRBD2
CDR3 DNA: TGTGCCAGCAGGGAACAGGTACATAGCAATCAGCCCCAGCATTTT; CDR3 protein: CASREQVHSNQPQHF; clone size: NA; J gene: TRBJ1-5; V gene: TRBV6-1; D gene: NA
CDR3 DNA: TGTGCCAGCAGCGGTACGACTAGCGGGGTGTTCTTC; CDR3 protein: CASSGTTSGVFF; clone size: NA; J gene: TRBJ2-1; V gene: TRBV7-9; D gene: TRBD2
CDR3 DNA: TGTGCCAGCAGCGCCGCCCGGGGGCTAGCTTTCTTT; CDR3 protein: CASSAARGLAFF; clone size: NA; J gene: TRBJ1-1; V gene: TRBV9; D gene: NA
CDR3 DNA: TGTGCCAGCAGCCTACTAGCGGGGGGCACAGATACGCAGTATTTT; CDR3 protein: CASSLLAGGTDTQYF; clone size: NA; J gene: TRBJ2-3; V gene: TRBV7-9; D gene: TRBD2
CDR3 DNA: TGTGCCAGCACCATAGGGGGCGTCACTGAAGCTTTCTTT; CDR3 protein: CASTIGGVTEAFF; clone size: NA; J gene: TRBJ1-1; V gene: TRBV12-3/TRBV12-4; D gene: TRBD1
CDR3 DNA: TGTGCCAGCTCACCATGGGGTTATGAGCAGTTCTTC; CDR3 protein: CASSPWGYEQFF; clone size: NA; J gene: TRBJ2-1; V gene: TRBV18; D gene: NA
CDR3 DNA: TGCAGTGCGTACGTCAGGGGCGTCGGAGATACGCAGTATTTT; CDR3 protein: CSAYVRGVGDTQYF; clone size: NA; J gene: TRBJ2-3; V gene: TRBV20-1; D gene: NA
CDR3 DNA: TGTGCCAGCAGCCACGGACAGGGGGCCACCACCGGGGAGCTGTTTTTT; CDR3 protein: CASSHGQGATTGELFF; clone size: few; J gene: TRBJ2-2; V gene: TRBV7-9; D gene: TRBD1
CDR3 DNA: TGTGCCAGCAGTTACGGGGATACAGGGCTCGGTGGCTACACCTTC; CDR3 protein: CASSYGDTGLGGYTF; clone size: NA; J gene: TRBJ1-2; V gene: TRBV6-2/TRBV6-3; D gene: NA
CDR3 DNA: TGCGCCAGCAGCGTCGGGGGACAGGGTTCCCTCGAGCAGTACTTC; CDR3 protein: CASSVGGQGSLEQYF; clone size: NA; J gene: TRBJ2-7; V gene: TRBV5-1; D gene: TRBD1
CDR3 DNA: TGTGCCAGCAGCTTAGCGCGAGGGGAGGGCACTGAAGCTTTCTTT; CDR3 protein: CASSLARGEGTEAFF; clone size: few; J gene: TRBJ1-1; V gene: TRBV7-8; D gene: NA
CDR3 DNA: TGCGCCAGCAGCGAGGTCGGCAGGGAAGCTTTCTTT; CDR3 protein: CASSEVGREAFF; clone size: NA; J gene: TRBJ1-1; V gene: TRBV5-1; D gene: NA